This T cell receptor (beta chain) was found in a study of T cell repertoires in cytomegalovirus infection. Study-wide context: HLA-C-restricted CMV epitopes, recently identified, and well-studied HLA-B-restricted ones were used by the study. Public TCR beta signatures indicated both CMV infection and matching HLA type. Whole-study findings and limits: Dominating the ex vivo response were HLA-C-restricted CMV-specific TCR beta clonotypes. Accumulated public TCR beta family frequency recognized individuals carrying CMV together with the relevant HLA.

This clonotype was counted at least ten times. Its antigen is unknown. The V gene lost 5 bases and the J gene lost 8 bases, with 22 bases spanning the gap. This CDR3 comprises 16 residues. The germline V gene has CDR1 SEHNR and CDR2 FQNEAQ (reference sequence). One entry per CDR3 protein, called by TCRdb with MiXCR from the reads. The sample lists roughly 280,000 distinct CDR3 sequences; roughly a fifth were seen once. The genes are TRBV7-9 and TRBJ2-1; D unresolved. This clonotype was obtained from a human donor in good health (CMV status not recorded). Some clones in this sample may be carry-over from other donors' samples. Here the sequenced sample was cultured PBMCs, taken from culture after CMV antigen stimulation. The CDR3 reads CASSPPGLLPTHEQFF. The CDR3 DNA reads TGTGCCAGCAGCCCCCCAGGTCTCCTTCCGACCCATGAGCAGTTCTTC.